This paragraph reports one TCR beta chain. Study processing details: Amplified reference gene primers provided the basis for estimating nucleated cell counts. TCRdb's table, derived via immunoSEQ multiplex PCR, lists solely in-frame clones and lacks some. D and trimming come from the DNA, and the V and J calls and clone size come from that table. The data contain around 170,000 clones, roughly four fifths of them seen just once; the ten biggest clones take up around an eighth. These data belong to a study of blood T cell repertoires in COVID-19. Looking at the study overall: Both acute and convalescent COVID-19 samples were obtained from the United States, Italy and Spain. T cells, B-cell-depleted T cells, or PBMCs supplied cDNA or gDNA.

The source is a man aged 30-40 years with active or convalescent COVID-19. The sequencing input was peripheral blood.

The CDR3 here is CAWLRETQYF. CDR3 nucleotide sequence: TGTGCCTGGCTCAGGGAGACCCAGTACTTC. The chain has TRBV30 and TRBJ2-5; D ambiguous. The CDR3 sequence is 10 residues long. V lost 5 bases and J lost 5, with 6 bases in between. In germline, CDR1 is GTSNPN, CDR2 SVGIG (reference sequence).